Below, 5 T cell receptor beta chains from the same sample are listed, as sequenced in a study of blood T cell repertoires in COVID-19 (dated by TCRdb to about 2020). Library preparation employed the immunoSEQ multiplex PCR assay. TCRdb took this table from immuneACCESS and kept in-frame rearrangements with V and J called. Such tables lack part of the clones; where checked against another copy, unresolved V genes explain under half of the gap, and the rest is unexplained. The sample table records some 250,000 clones; around 83% of these occur just once. The ten top clones hold approximately 13% of the sample. The sequenced sample consisted of peripheral blood. The receptor source for this set is a woman aged 60-70 years with active or convalescent COVID-19.

The chain joins TRBV11-2 to TRBJ2-3, with 7 bases aligning to TRBD2. Per germline, CDR1 SGHAT and CDR2 FQNNGV. The trim removed 5 bases at V and 2 bases at J, leaving 10 bases unmatched. CDR3 size: 16 residues. The CDR3: CASSPHAGGTTDTQYF. The CDR3 nucleotides read TGTGCCAGCAGCCCACACGCCGGGGGGACCACAGATACGCAGTATTTT.

The chain has TRBV6-1 and TRBJ2-5, with 11 bases aligning to TRBD2. Per germline, CDR1 MNHNS and CDR2 SASEGT. Germline trimming cut 0 bases from V and 5 bases from J; bases unmatched to any gene: 5. The CDR3 spans 16 residues. In DNA form, the CDR3 reads TGTGCCAGCAGTGAAGCCTTAGCGGGGGGGCGGGAGACCCAGTACTTC. Its translation is CASSEALAGGRETQYF.

As regards this clone: Other DNA sequences within the sample encode an identical CDR3. The V gene is TRBV27, the J gene TRBJ1-1; 9 positions match TRBD1. CDR3 length: 13 residues. Germline-derived CDR1 and CDR2 are MNHEY and SMNVEV (reference sequence). V lost 7 bases and J lost 2; bases outside the gene matches: 2. The CDR3 nucleotides read TGTGCCAGCAAGGGACAGGGTAACACTGAAGCTTTCTTT. Protein sequence: CASKGQGNTEAFF.

The chain recombines TRBV14 with TRBJ1-1; unclear D gene. This CDR3 region has 15 residues. Per the germline V gene, CDR1 is SGHDN and CDR2 is FVKESK. V shed 0 bases and J shed 8 bases, with 16 bases lying between them. In nucleotides, the CDR3 is TGTGCCAGCAGCCAAGATCTTTCTTTCGACTACGAAGCTTTCTTT. Its protein is CASSQDLSFDYEAFF.

This clone has only a few counts. In the same sample, other DNA sequences code for this CDR3. The chain links TRBV19 to TRBJ1-5; D is ambiguous. Between the trimmed V and J ends, which lost 3 bases and 2 bases, there was a span of 11 bases. The germline gives CDR1 LNHDA, CDR2 SQIVND (reference sequence). The CDR3 length is 15 residues. The CDR3 protein is CASSITRGGNQPQHF. CDR3 in DNA: TGTGCCAGTAGTATCACTCGCGGGGGCAATCAGCCCCAGCATTTT.